This T cell receptor (beta chain) emerged from a study of CD8+ T cells in alopecia areata. Study-wide context: Severity scores in treated patients reflected the percentage of scalp affected.

On this clone: What it binds is not known.

Study-wide results and limits: Sharing of TCR sequences between patients (possibly for HLA-related reasons) was less clear than in mice.

Isolated RNA was reverse transcribed into cDNA used as the sequencing template. Only in-frame clones appear in the TCRdb table, and some are missing; sequencing was by immunoSEQ multiplex PCR. The sample lists about 200,000 clones; more than 45% were seen once. In germline, CDR1 is MNHEY, CDR2 SVGAGI. V shed 2 bases and J shed 6 bases, with 14 bases lying between them. The CDR3 is made up of 15 amino acids. The treatment was: oral pan-JAK inhibitor, 5-10 mg twice daily. The V gene is TRBV6-5, the J gene TRBJ2-1; possible D gene TRBD2, 6 bases. The TCR sequence derives from a human donor with alopecia areata. This specimen consisted of CD4+ T cells sorted from blood, obtained at week 24, from a patient treated with tofacitinib. CDR3 residues: CASSYGGADSNEQFF. The CDR3 DNA follows: TGTGCCAGCAGTTACGGCGGGGCGGATAGCAATGAGCAGTTCTTC.